In this sample, the clone carrying this T cell receptor beta chain turned up once. The antigen is undetermined. From germline, CDR1 is SEHNR and CDR2 FQNEAQ (reference sequence). Trimming at V came to 1 base and at J to 3 bases, leaving 6 bases not matched to a gene. The CDR3 runs to 16 residues. The data stem from a study of graft-versus-host responses after intestinal transplantation. Measured with immunoSEQ multiplex PCR; TCRdb has only the in-frame clones, and not every one. The sample contains some 120,000 clones, approximately 90% of which appear only once. This sample comprised unstimulated CD4+ T cells sorted from spleen or lymph node cells, obtained before intestinal transplant. The receptor comes from a human donor who received an intestinal transplant. The V gene is TRBV7-9, the J gene TRBJ2-3; 8 nucleotides match TRBD2. CDR3 region: CASSLVGSGRTDTQYF. CDR3 DNA sequence: TGTGCCAGCAGCTTAGTAGGAAGCGGGAGAACAGATACGCAGTATTTT.